One T cell receptor (beta chain) is described in this entry. The sample originates from a study of shared clonotypes between healthy human individuals. Looking at the study overall: Donors were a couple of women and three men aged 18 to 49.

Terminally differentiated effector memory CD45RA+ cells were left out of the naive CD8 fraction, which was CD45RO-negative and positively selected for CCR7. Generated by immunoSEQ multiplex PCR, the TCRdb table keeps only in-frame clones and is missing some. The sample includes hundreds of thousands of clones, roughly 98% of them seen just once. The CDR3 totals 15 residues. Germline CDR1 and CDR2: MGHDK and SYGVNS. The V segment lost 8 bases and the J segment 5 bases; nucleotides outside the gene matches: 9. Sequenced: naive CD8+ T cells sorted from blood. The V and J genes are TRBV25-1 and TRBJ2-1; the match to TRBD2 covers 10 bases. The source of this sequence is a man aged 25-40 years in good health. The CDR3 DNA sequence: TGTGCCAGCCACTCGGGGACTAGCGAACACAATGAGCAGTTCTTC. Its protein product is CASHSGTSEHNEQFF.